This TCR beta chain was captured by sequencing in a study of blood T cell repertoires in COVID-19. Study information: Sites in the United States, Italy and Spain provided acute and convalescent COVID-19 samples.

This CDR3 has 14 amino acids. Per germline, CDR1 KGHDR and CDR2 SFDVKD. V was clipped by 3 bases and J by 3 bases; unmatched bases: 3. In the authors' workflow: Reference gene primer amplification in the assay estimated nucleated cell counts. Libraries were prepared by immunoSEQ multiplex PCR; TCRdb keeps only in-frame clonotypes and omits some of them. V, J and clone size derive from that table, while D and trimming were established from the DNA sequence. The sample lists about 500,000 clones; approximately 88% were seen once. It was during active infection that Seattle patients were enrolled and then longitudinally followed.

The TCR comes from a woman aged 45-65 years with COVID-19, enrolled during active disease. The chain has TRBV24-1 and TRBJ1-2; the match to TRBD1 covers 7 bases. Sequencing used peripheral blood. CDR3 protein: CATSDPGQDYGYTF. Written as DNA, the CDR3 is TGTGCCACCAGTGATCCCGGACAGGACTATGGCTACACCTTC.